The source of this T cell receptor beta chain is a study of follicular helper T cells after annual influenza vaccination. Whole-study results and caveats: Undersampling of the much larger non-cTfh compartments could not be excluded for influenza clone enrichment. Yearly vaccinations repeatedly recalled conserved clonotypes in ICOS+CD38+ cTfh.

Indicated time point: 2015-2016 season, 7 days after influenza vaccination. Before and after seasonal inactivated influenza vaccination, adults gave blood for sorting CD4 subsets for sequencing. The table came from immunoSEQ multiplex PCR; TCRdb's copy has only in-frame clones and leaves some out. The sample has 10,000 or so clones, approximately 87% seen once. A word on this clone: Its target is not known.

Germline loops: CDR1 KGHSH, CDR2 LQKENI. Trimming took 2 bases from V and 8 from J, leaving 12 bases between them. This CDR3 has 13 amino acids. The clonotype comes from an adult who received the influenza vaccine. This chain uses TRBV18 with TRBJ1-2; D possibly corresponds to TRBD1 (5 bases). The sequencing here drew on CXCR5- memory CD4+ T cells sorted from blood, taken 7 days after influenza vaccination. CDR3 region: CASSPMGDGGYTF. Here the CDR3 DNA reads TGTGCCAGCTCACCAATGGGGGATGGAGGCTACACCTTC.